These 21 T cell receptor beta chains originate from one sample sequenced in a study of T cell responses to AZD1222 COVID-19 vaccine. Only in-frame clones appear in the TCRdb table, and some are missing; sequencing was by immunoSEQ multiplex PCR. The profile shows 85,000 to 130,000 clones, 80% to 90% of them singletons. The source was peripheral blood, collected on day 0 of AZD1222 vaccination. The receptor source for this set is an adult in good health.

This clone is a singleton in its sample. The chain employs TRBV5-4 and TRBJ2-7, with D unclear. The CDR3 is 14 residues long. Trimming stripped 4 bases from V and 5 bases from J, with 16 bases between. The germline V gene encodes CDR1 SGHNT and CDR2 YYREEE (reference sequence). CDR3 in amino acids: CASSQNRWVDEQYF. The DNA for the CDR3 is TGTGCCAGCAGCCAGAACCGATGGGTCGACGAGCAGTACTTC.

The chain carries TRBV7-2 and TRBJ1-1, with D possibly matching TRBD1 (5 bases). V gave up 7 bases and J gave up 4 bases, with 13 bases separating them. There are 13 residues in the CDR3. Germline V CDR1 and CDR2: SGHTA, FQGNSA. Here the CDR3 reads CASNFEGFTEAFF. CDR3 DNA: TGTGCCAGCAACTTTGAGGGGTTCACTGAAGCTTTCTTT.

This clone was seen a handful of times. The rearrangement links TRBV3-1 (or the pseudogene TRBV3-2) to TRBJ2-7, with TRBD2 as a possible D gene (7 bases). Germline values: CDR1 LGHDT, CDR2 YNNKEL (reference sequence). The CDR3 loop spans 16 amino acids. V dropped 0 bases and J dropped 5 bases, with 17 bases sitting between them. The CDR3 DNA follows: TGTGCCAGCAGCCAAGATCCAGGGAGGGGGGGACACGAGCAGTACTTC. It encodes CASSQDPGRGGHEQYF.

This chain connects TRBV12-3 or TRBV12-4 to TRBJ2-6; no firm D call. The CDR3 is made up of 13 amino acids. The V end was cut by 2 bases, the J end by 5 bases, with 4 bases between. The CDR3, as DNA: TGTGCCAGCAGTTTATCCTGGGCCAACGTCCTGACTTTC. As protein: CASSLSWANVLTF.

The CDR3 DNA is TGTGCCAGCAGCTTAGCGCGGAGCAGATATACGCAGTATTTT. Its translation is CASSLARSRYTQYF. The rearrangement links TRBV7-2 to TRBJ2-3; no reliable D call. CDR1 is SGHTA, CDR2 FQGNSA, per germline. This CDR3 is built from 14 residues. Trimming left V 0 bases short and J 7 bases short, with 11 bases between.

CDR3 bases: TGTGCCAGCAGGAGGGGGGCTTCCTACAATGAGCAGTTCTTC. Protein: CASRRGASYNEQFF. This chain connects TRBV2 to TRBJ2-1, with D perhaps assigned TRBD1 or TRBD2 (6 bases each). The CDR3 consists of 14 residues. Trimming removed 6 bases from V and 1 base from J, with 10 bases in between. The germline V gene encodes CDR1 SNHLY and CDR2 FYNNEI.

The V call is TRBV5-4, the J call TRBJ1-1, with D possibly TRBD1 on 6 matching bases. The CDR3 loop spans 13 amino acids. Per germline, CDR1 SGHNT and CDR2 YYREEE (reference sequence). Trimming removed 6 bases at V and 8 bases at J, with 17 bases between. The CDR3 DNA reads TGTGCCAGCAAGCTTGGATCCGACAGGGAAGCTTTCTTT. It specifies CASKLGSDREAFF.

The rearrangement joins TRBV5-4 to TRBJ2-7; 12 nucleotides match TRBD2. V lost 2 bases to trimming and J lost 2 bases; unmatched junction nucleotides: 11. The CDR3 is 18 residues long. Germline values: CDR1 SGHNT, CDR2 YYREEE (reference sequence). CDR3 coding DNA: TGTGCCAGCAGCTTCCCGCCGACTAGCGGGAGTCCTCCCTACGAGCAGTACTTC. Translation: CASSFPPTSGSPPYEQYF. Complete variable domain (other parts from reference TRBV5-4 and TRBJ2-7): ETGVTQSPTHLIKTRGQQVTLRCSSQSGHNTVSWYQQALGQGPQFIFQYYREEENGRGNFPPRFSGLQFPNYSSELNVNALELDDSALYLCASSFPPTSGSPPYEQYFGPGTRLTVT.

The chain is built from TRBV7-2 and TRBJ2-7, with D possibly being TRBD2 (5 bases). This CDR3 has 14 amino acids. V was cut by 5 bases and J by 5 bases, with 16 bases left in between. Germline CDR1 is SGHTA and CDR2 is FQGNSA. CDR3 coding DNA: TGTGCCAGCAGCAAGAGTTCGGGGTTGGACGAGCAGTACTTC. Its translation is CASSKSSGLDEQYF.

This chain uses TRBV7-2 with TRBJ1-1; TRBD1 agrees at 8 bases. The germline V gene encodes CDR1 SGHTA and CDR2 FQGNSA. Losses at the gene ends were 1 base for V and 2 bases for J; bases not matched to a gene: 9. CDR3 length: 17 amino acids. The CDR3 region has the DNA TGTGCCAGCAGCTTAGGACAGGGGCAGGCGAGAAACACTGAAGCTTTCTTT. Translated, it gives CASSLGQGQARNTEAFF.

The gene calls are TRBV5-1 and TRBJ2-2, with 7 bases fitting TRBD1. The CDR3 totals 15 residues. Trimming at V came to 2 bases and at J to 3 bases, leaving 4 bases not matched to a gene. Germline V gene sequence: CDR1 SGHRS, CDR2 YFSETQ. CDR3 sequence: CASSFRGLDTGELFF. CDR3 nucleotides: TGCGCCAGCAGCTTTAGGGGGCTGGACACCGGGGAGCTGTTTTTT. Based on the CDR3 plus reference TRBV5-1 and TRBJ2-2, the full variable domain is KAGVTQTPRYLIKTRGQQVTLSCSPISGHRSVSWYQQTPGQGLQFLFEYFSETQRNKGNFPGRFSGRQFSNSRSEMNVSTLELGDSALYLCASSFRGLDTGELFFGEGSRLTVL.

As to this clone: Its ends do not fully match the called genes, so a read error is possible. The genes are TRBV7-7 and TRBJ2-5; D may be TRBD1 or TRBD2 (5 bases each). The CDR3 runs to 15 residues. Per the germline V gene, CDR1 is SSHAT and CDR2 is FNYEAQ (reference sequence). CDR3 sequence reads: CASSPGMGLAETQYF. The CDR3 coding sequence is TGTGCTAGCAGCCCAGGTATGGGGCTAGCAGAGACCCAGTACTTC. Full variable domain (missing parts from reference TRBV7-7 and TRBJ2-5): GAGVSQSPRYKVTKRGQDVTLRCDPISSHATLYWYQQALGQGPEFLTYFNYEAQPDKSGLPSDRFSAERPEGSISTLTIQRTEQRDSAMYRCASSPGMGLAETQYFGPGTRLLVL.

The V call is TRBV7-2, the J call TRBJ2-5; D is unclear. V gave up 2 bases and J gave up 5 bases, with 3 bases separating them. From germline, CDR1 is SGHTA and CDR2 FQGNSA. The CDR3 length is 11 residues. CDR3 protein: CASSLMETQYF. The CDR3 bases are TGTGCCAGCAGCTTAATGGAGACCCAGTACTTC.

The chain links TRBV6-5 to TRBJ1-2; D call uncertain. Trimming shortened V by 9 bases and J by 0 bases, and 2 bases separated the two germline ends. Germline CDR1 and CDR2: MNHEY and SVGAGI. This CDR3 is 10 amino acids long. The CDR3 DNA reads TGTGCCAGTTCTAACTATGGCTACACCTTC. It encodes CASSNYGYTF.

The V gene is TRBV4-1, the J gene TRBJ1-3; a possible D gene is TRBD1 (5 bases). V was shortened by 6 bases and J by 4 bases, with 19 bases between the two germline ends. This CDR3 has 16 amino acids. Germline assignment: CDR1 MGHRA and CDR2 YSYEKL. The CDR3 loop reads CASRPAGGAVGNTIYF. DNA of the CDR3: TGCGCCAGCAGACCTGCGGGGGGAGCGGTAGGAAACACCATATATTTT.

The CDR3 here is CASSLTGAYEQYF. The CDR3 DNA follows: TGCGCCAGCAGCCTAACAGGGGCCTACGAGCAGTACTTC. This sequence joins TRBV5-1 and TRBJ2-7, with 7 nucleotides matching TRBD1. Germline CDR1 is SGHRS and CDR2 is YFSETQ. Trimming cost V 4 bases and J 2 bases; bases outside gene matches: 3. CDR3 size: 13 residues.

The chain combines TRBV10-1 with TRBJ2-3; D uncertain. Germline loops: CDR1 WNHNN, CDR2 SYGVQD (reference sequence). The V end was cut by 5 bases, the J end by 8 bases, with 11 bases between. This CDR3 contains 12 residues. CDR3 nucleotide sequence: TGCGCCAGCAGTCCCGACTGGGGTACGCAGTATTTT. Encoded protein: CASSPDWGTQYF.

This chain connects TRBV11-2 to TRBJ1-1; D remains ambiguous. The CDR3 runs to 13 residues. V lost 1 base to trimming and J lost 0 bases, with 3 bases between them. Germline assignment: CDR1 SGHAT and CDR2 FQNNGV. In nucleotides, the CDR3 is TGTGCCAGCAGCTTAGGGCTGAACACTGAAGCTTTCTTT. The encoded protein is CASSLGLNTEAFF.

The chain combines TRBV6-5 with TRBJ1-2; D not certain. The germline CDR1 and CDR2 sequences are MNHEY and SVGAGI. The CDR3 runs 14 residues. V was shortened by 5 bases and J by 3 bases, with 13 bases between the two germline ends. CDR3 protein: CASSRYGADYGYTF. In DNA, the CDR3 is TGTGCCAGCAGTAGATACGGAGCTGACTATGGCTACACCTTC.

The CDR3 region has the DNA TGTGCCACCGAGACAGGACATCCACAGCCCCAGCATTTT. Amino acid sequence: CATETGHPQPQHF. This sequence joins TRBV28 and TRBJ1-5; TRBD1 is a possible D gene (6 bases). The V end lost 10 bases, the J end lost 7 bases, and 17 bases lay between the germline ends. Looked up from germline, CDR1 is MDHEN and CDR2 is SYDVKM. The CDR3 has 13 amino acids.

CDR3 protein: CASSLLEASYEQYF. The CDR3 region has the DNA TGTGCCAGCAGCTTATTAGAGGCGTCCTACGAGCAGTACTTC. The chain is built from TRBV11-2 and TRBJ2-7; D gene ambiguous. Per the germline V gene, CDR1 is SGHAT and CDR2 is FQNNGV. This CDR3 is built from 14 residues. Trimming took off 2 bases at V and 1 base at J, with 9 bases between the two ends.